The 8 T cell receptor beta chains below were found in one sample sequenced in a study of T cells in Graves' hyperthyroidism and ophthalmopathy. Template material for amplifying TCR beta CDR3 regions consisted of RNA transcripts. During a first-round RT-PCR of the TCR CDR3, the HTBI primer set was used. TCRdb itself ran the multiplex PCR reads through MiXCR, one entry per CDR3 protein. Here the sample spans roughly 840,000 distinct CDR3 sequences, about two fifths being singletons. The sample consisted of blood. The receptors derive from a man younger than 30 with Graves' hyperthyroidism.

This clonotype has more than one count but fewer than ten. The chain is built from TRBV20-1 and TRBJ2-7; 12 nucleotides align to TRBD2. The CDR3 is 14 residues long. J lost 1 base, V lost 4 bases, and 2 bases had no gene match. Germline V gene data show CDR1 as DFQATT and CDR2 as SNEGSKA (reference sequence). The CDR3 here is CSAKLAGGSYEQYF. Here the CDR3 DNA reads TGCAGTGCTAAGCTAGCGGGAGGGTCCTACGAGCAGTACTTC.

This clonotype was picked up a small number of times. The chain combines TRBV6-5 with TRBJ1-4; D gene unclear. Trimming shortened V by 2 bases and J by 8 bases, and 12 bases separated the two germline ends. Looked up from germline, CDR1 is MNHEY and CDR2 is SVGAGI. The CDR3 totals 14 residues. CDR3 DNA: TGTGCCAGCAGTTACGTTCCGGGAGACGAAAAACTGTTTTTT. Its translation is CASSYVPGDEKLFF.

This clonotype showed up many times. The CDR3: CASSWGQDNSPLHF. The CDR3 nucleotides are TGTGCCAGTAGTTGGGGACAGGATAATTCACCCCTCCACTTT. The chain couples TRBV19 to TRBJ1-6; 8 bases match TRBD1. Germline trimming cut 5 bases from V and 5 bases from J; bases unmatched to any gene: 2. The CDR3 length is 14 residues. Per the germline V gene, CDR1 is LNHDA and CDR2 is SQIVND (reference sequence).

The chain employs TRBV9 and TRBJ2-7; possibly TRBD2 for D (6 bases). The germline V gene has CDR1 SGDLS and CDR2 YYNGEE. Trimming stripped 4 bases from V and 7 bases from J, with 27 bases between. This CDR3 is built from 17 residues. CDR3 bases: TGTGCCAGCAGCCCCCCGACGGGGTTTGGGACTGCCGTGGAGCAGTACTTC. It yields the protein CASSPPTGFGTAVEQYF. The whole variable domain, filled in from reference TRBV9 and TRBJ2-7, reads DSGVTQTPKHLITATGQRVTLRCSPRSGDLSVYWYQQSLDQGLQFLIQYYNGEERAKGNILERFSAQQFPDLHSELNLSSLELGDSALYFCASSPPTGFGTAVEQYFGPGTRLTVT.

This rearrangement joins TRBV20-1 to TRBJ2-5, with D possibly TRBD2 on 6 matching bases. There are 14 residues in the CDR3. CDR1 and CDR2 (germline): DFQATT, SNEGSKA (reference sequence). V was cut by 3 bases and J by 5 bases, with 16 bases left in between. The CDR3 coding sequence is TGCAGTGCTAGGGCTAGGGGAGGAAGCGAGACCCAGTACTTC. Its translation is CSARARGGSETQYF.

The CDR3 DNA reads TGTGCCAGCAGCCAAGATAGCCGATCGTCCCTCCACTTT. It encodes CASSQDSRSSLHF. This chain joins TRBV14 and TRBJ1-6; D gene unclear. Trimming left V 0 bases short and J 14 bases short, with 11 bases between. CDR1 SGHDN and CDR2 FVKESK come from the germline V gene. The CDR3 is 13 residues long. Full variable domain (remainder filled in from reference TRBV14 and TRBJ1-6): EAGVTQFPSHSVIEKGQTVTLRCDPISGHDNLYWYRRVMGKEIKFLLHFVKESKQDESGMPNNRFLAERTGGTYSTLKVQPAELEDSGVYFCASSQDSRSSLHFGNGTRLTVT.

This clonotype was picked up a small number of times. The chain employs TRBV20-1 and TRBJ2-2, with D perhaps TRBD1 or TRBD2 (5 bases each). The length of the CDR3 is 11 residues. The V gene lost 7 bases and the J gene lost 7 bases, with 10 bases spanning the gap. CDR1 is DFQATT and CDR2 is SNEGSKA in the germline V gene (reference sequence). DNA of the CDR3: TGCAGTGGAGGGGTTGTCGGGGAGCTGTTTTTT. Its protein is CSGGVVGELFF.

V is TRBV15 and J is TRBJ1-4, with D maybe TRBD1 (6 bases). Germline CDR1 and CDR2: LNHNV and YYDKDF (reference sequence). The CDR3 length is 16 residues. Trimming removed 5 bases from V and 0 bases from J, with 13 bases in between. CDR3 protein: CATSGGQQATNEKLFF. The DNA for the CDR3 is TGTGCCACCAGCGGGGGACAACAGGCAACTAATGAAAAACTGTTTTTT.